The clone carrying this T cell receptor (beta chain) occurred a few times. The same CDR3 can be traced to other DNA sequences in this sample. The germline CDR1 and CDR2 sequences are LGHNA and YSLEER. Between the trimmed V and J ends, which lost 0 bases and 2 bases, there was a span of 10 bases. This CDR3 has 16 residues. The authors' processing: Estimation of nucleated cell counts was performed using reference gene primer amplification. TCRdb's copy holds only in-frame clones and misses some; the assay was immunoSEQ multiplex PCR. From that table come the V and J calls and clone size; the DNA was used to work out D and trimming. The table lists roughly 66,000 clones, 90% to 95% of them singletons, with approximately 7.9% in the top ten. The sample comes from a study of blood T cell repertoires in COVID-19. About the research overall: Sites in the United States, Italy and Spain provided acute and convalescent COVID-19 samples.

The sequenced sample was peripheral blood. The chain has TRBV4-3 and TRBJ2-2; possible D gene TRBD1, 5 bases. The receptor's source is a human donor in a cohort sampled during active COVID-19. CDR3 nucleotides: TGCGCCAGCAGCCAAGAAGGGCAGGGTAACACCGGGGAGCTGTTTTTT. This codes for CASSQEGQGNTGELFF.